This is a list of T cell receptor beta chains from one sample in a study of sequential checkpoint blockade in melanoma. Here immunoSEQ multiplex PCR was the method, and the copy in TCRdb shows in-frame clones only, minus some. The repertoire holds about 40,000 clones, with 75% to 90% as singletons. Sequences were derived from CD8+ T cells sorted from blood (inferred from file names), sampled from a patient given nivolumab and ipilimumab in sequence. The origin of the receptors is a human donor with melanoma. Each CDR3 is given with its conserved first and last residue. Fields, in order: D gene, clone size, V gene, J gene, CDR3 DNA, CDR3 protein. A D gene is named only where the DNA matches it firmly. Only some rows state a clone size, as once, few, many or a class for expanded clones.

NA	NA	TRBV27	TRBJ2-2	TGTGCCAGCAGTTTAATTATCAGGGGCCGCAACACCGGGGAGCTGTTTTTT	CASSLIIRGRNTGELFF
NA	NA	TRBV5-1	TRBJ2-7	TGCGCCAGCAGCACGAGGTCCTCCTACGAGCAGTACTTC	CASSTRSSYEQYF
TRBD1	NA	TRBV5-1	TRBJ2-7	TGCGCCAGCAGCTTGGGTGTAGGACAGGCCATTTCCTACGAGCAGTACTTC	CASSLGVGQAISYEQYF
NA	NA	TRBV12-5	TRBJ2-2	TGTGCTAGTGGTTCCAGGGTTACCGGGGAGCTGTTTTTT	CASGSRVTGELFF
TRBD1	once	TRBV12-5	TRBJ2-7	TGTGCTAGTGGTCCCGGGACAGGATTCTACGAGCAGTACTTC	CASGPGTGFYEQYF
NA	NA	TRBV6-5	TRBJ1-4	TGTGCCAGCAGTACCTGGACCCGGGGTGAAAAACTGTTTTTT	CASSTWTRGEKLFF
TRBD1	NA	TRBV19	TRBJ2-1	TGTGCCAGTAGTATAGGGACAGGGTCACACAATGAGCAGTTCTTC	CASSIGTGSHNEQFF
TRBD2	NA	TRBV9	TRBJ2-2	TGTGCCAGCAGCGTTCGTCGTCTAGCGGGAGGCAGTACCGGGGAGCTGTTTTTT	CASSVRRLAGGSTGELFF
TRBD1	once	TRBV9	TRBJ2-7	TGTGCCAGCAGCGTTGCCGGGACAGGGGTTTACTACGAGCAGTACTTC	CASSVAGTGVYYEQYF
TRBD2	NA	TRBV9	TRBJ2-5	TGTGCCAGCACCCCCTCTGGCGGGAGTCGTGAGACCCAGTACTTC	CASTPSGGSRETQYF
TRBD1	NA	TRBV12-5	TRBJ1-5	TGTGCTAGTGGTTTGGGCACAGGGGGTCAGCCCCAGCATTTT	CASGLGTGGQPQHF
NA	NA	TRBV19	TRBJ2-6	TGTGCCAGTAGTATCAGTTCAGGGGCCAACGTCCTGACTTTC	CASSISSGANVLTF
TRBD1	once	TRBV11-2	TRBJ1-2	TGTGCCAGCAGCTGGGGTCCGGAGGGGACAGGGTTTGGCTACACCTTC	CASSWGPEGTGFGYTF
TRBD1	NA	TRBV27	TRBJ2-7	TGTGCCAGCAGTTACGGACAGGCATCCTACGAGCAGTACTTC	CASSYGQASYEQYF
TRBD1	NA	TRBV5-6	TRBJ1-4	TGTGCCAGCAGTCGCGGACAGGGAAAAAGGGAAAAACTGTTTTTT	CASSRGQGKREKLFF
NA	NA	TRBV5-6	TRBJ1-1	TGTGCCAGCAGCTTGGGTCTTACTGAAGCTTTCTTT	CASSLGLTEAFF
TRBD1	once	TRBV4-1	TRBJ1-4	TGCGCCAGCAGCCAATACGCTGAGACAGGGAGAGAAAAACTGTTTTTT	CASSQYAETGREKLFF
TRBD1	NA	TRBV5-1	TRBJ2-1	TGCGCCAGCAGCGCCTGGACAGGGAGTTACAATGAGCAGTTCTTC	CASSAWTGSYNEQFF
TRBD2	NA	TRBV7-6	TRBJ2-3	TGTGCCAGCAGCTACACCCCGGGGCGGGAGGCTCCTAGCACAGATACGCAGTATTTT	CASSYTPGREAPSTDTQYF
TRBD1	NA	TRBV19	TRBJ2-5	TGTGCCAGTAGTACTCTGGACAGGGACCAAGAGACCCAGTACTTC	CASSTLDRDQETQYF
NA	few	TRBV4-1	TRBJ2-7	TGCGCCAGCAGCCTTGGTCCTATCTACGAGCAGTACTTC	CASSLGPIYEQYF
TRBD2	NA	TRBV6-5	TRBJ2-5	TGTGCCAGCAGTTACCGGGGGGGGTCCCAAGAGACCCAGTACTTC	CASSYRGGSQETQYF
NA	NA	TRBV10-1	TRBJ2-1	TGCGCCAGCAGCCCGGACATGGGCAATGAGCAGTTCTTC	CASSPDMGNEQFF
NA	NA	TRBV19	TRBJ2-3	TGTGCCAGTAGTATATCGACAGTACCTCGGGCAGATACGCAGTATTTT	CASSISTVPRADTQYF
NA	NA	TRBV7-9	TRBJ2-1	TGTGCCAGCAGCCTGGGGAGCTCCTACAATGAGCAGTTCTTC	CASSLGSSYNEQFF
TRBD1	NA	TRBV13	TRBJ2-5	TGTGCCAGCAGCTCACGGTACAGGGGGTATCAAGAGACCCAGTACTTC	CASSSRYRGYQETQYF
NA	NA	TRBV5-1	TRBJ2-7	TGCGCCAGCAGCTTGGATTTCCTTTCCTACGAGCAGTACTTC	CASSLDFLSYEQYF
NA	NA	TRBV27	TRBJ1-5	TGTGCCAGCGGGCCCAACAATCAGCCCCAGCATTTT	CASGPNNQPQHF
NA	once	TRBV6-1	TRBJ2-7	TGTGCCAGCAGTGAAGCCCATCGTTCTAGTCTCTACGAGCAGTACTTC	CASSEAHRSSLYEQYF
TRBD2	NA	TRBV27	TRBJ2-7	TGTGCCAGCAGTTCTTTCGGGACTAGCTACGAGCAGTACTTC	CASSSFGTSYEQYF
TRBD1	NA	TRBV5-6	TRBJ2-7	TGTGCCAGCAGCTTGGCGGGGGGACAGGGGGTCTACGAGCAGTACTTC	CASSLAGGQGVYEQYF
NA	few	TRBV19	TRBJ1-3	TGTGCCAGTAGTATCGGGGTTTTCGGAGTTGGAAACACCATATATTTT	CASSIGVFGVGNTIYF
NA	NA	TRBV6-5	TRBJ2-2	TGTGCCAGCAGTTACTCCCGGACAGCGAACACCGGGGAGCTGTTTTTT	CASSYSRTANTGELFF
TRBD2	NA	TRBV5-4	TRBJ2-7	TGTGCCAGCAGCTCTGGGACTATTTCCTACGAGCAGTACTTC	CASSSGTISYEQYF
NA	NA	TRBV4-1	TRBJ1-5	TGCGCCAGCAGCCAGCCGGGTATGGTGCAGCCCCAGCATTTT	CASSQPGMVQPQHF
NA	NA	TRBV9	TRBJ2-2	TGTGCCAGCAGCCCCCTAGGGGGGGGGCGCGGTTTAACCGGGGAGCTGTTTTTT	CASSPLGGGRGLTGELFF
NA	NA	TRBV4-3	TRBJ2-1	TGCGCCAGCAGCCAAGATCGGAGTAGGAGCTCCTACAATGAGCAGTTCTTC	CASSQDRSRSSYNEQFF
TRBD2	NA	TRBV29-1	TRBJ2-3	TGCAGCGCCAGTTCTAGCGGGGTGGCAGATACGCAGTATTTT	CSASSSGVADTQYF
TRBD1	NA	TRBV29-1	TRBJ1-4	TGCAGCGTTCTCAGGGGGGATGAAAAACTGTTTTTT	CSVLRGDEKLFF
TRBD2	NA	TRBV27	TRBJ2-7	TGTGCCAGCAGTTTCGGACTAGCGGGGGCCTACGAGCAGTACTTC	CASSFGLAGAYEQYF
NA	NA	TRBV27	TRBJ1-2	TGTGCCAGCAGTTTATACCCTCCGGGGAGGGAGCCTGGCTACACCTTC	CASSLYPPGREPGYTF
TRBD1	NA	TRBV7-3	TRBJ1-1	TGTGCCAGCAGCTCCGGGACAGGGGTGGTCACTGAAGCTTTCTTT	CASSSGTGVVTEAFF
NA	NA	TRBV28	TRBJ1-1	TGTGCCAGCAGTTTGCGGAACACTGAAGCTTTCTTT	CASSLRNTEAFF
NA	NA	TRBV19	TRBJ2-7	TGTGCCAGTAGTATGTGGCAGGGGACGGACGAGCAGTACTTC	CASSMWQGTDEQYF